Shown below are 15 T cell receptor beta chains from a single sample sequenced in a study of CD8+ T cells in alopecia areata. Reverse transcription of extracted RNA yielded cDNA, which provided the sequencing template. Produced via immunoSEQ multiplex PCR; TCRdb's table is partial and in-frame only. The sample has around 100,000 clones, around 50% seen once; the top ten hold roughly an eighth. As to treatment: oral pan-JAK inhibitor, 5-10 mg twice daily. Sequences were derived from CD8+ T cells sorted from blood, sampled at week 24, from a patient treated with tofacitinib. These receptors all come from a human donor with alopecia areata.

The chain couples TRBV4-2 to TRBJ2-1; D is unclear. Germline loops: CDR1 LGHNA, CDR2 YNFKEQ. The CDR3 is 13 amino acids. Trimming shortened V by 3 bases and J by 4 bases, and 7 bases separated the two germline ends. The CDR3 loop is CASSQGSYNEQFF. The CDR3 DNA sequence: TGTGCCAGCAGCCAGGGATCGTACAATGAGCAGTTCTTC.

The chain couples TRBV2 to TRBJ2-1; 9 bases map to TRBD2. Germline loops: CDR1 SNHLY, CDR2 FYNNEI. The CDR3 covers 14 residues. The trim removed 5 bases at V and 8 bases at J, leaving 7 bases unmatched. CDR3 in amino acids: CASSSPGTSYEQFF. As DNA, the CDR3 is TGTGCCAGCAGTTCCCCCGGGACTAGCTATGAGCAGTTCTTC. Full variable domain (outside the CDR3, taken from reference TRBV2 and TRBJ2-1): EPEVTQTPSHQVTQMGQEVILRCVPISNHLYFYWYRQILGQKVEFLVSFYNNEISEKSEIFDDQFSVERPDGSNFTLKIRSTKLEDSAMYFCASSSPGTSYEQFFGPGTRLTVL.

This chain connects TRBV5-1 to TRBJ2-3; D gene uncertain. With 4 bases removed from V and 2 bases from J, the gap between germline ends came to 11 bases. This CDR3 contains 14 residues. Germline-derived CDR1 and CDR2 are SGHRS and YFSETQ. The CDR3 here is CASSTTLTTDTQYF. In DNA, the CDR3 is TGCGCCAGCAGCACGACCCTTACCACAGATACGCAGTATTTT.

The chain is built from TRBV11-2 and TRBJ2-1; D not resolved. CDR3 length equals 13 residues. Trimming cost V 3 bases and J 8 bases, with 11 bases left between them. CDR1 and CDR2 from the germline V gene are SGHAT and FQNNGV. CDR3 in DNA: TGTGCCAGCAGCTTTCGACGAAGGGATGAGCAGTTCTTC. Its translation: CASSFRRRDEQFF.

The V and J genes are TRBV6-5 and TRBJ2-2; D ambiguous. From germline, CDR1 is MNHEY and CDR2 SVGAGI. CDR3 length: 14 residues. Between the trimmed V and J ends, which lost 3 bases and 2 bases, there was a span of 7 bases. The CDR3 is CASSYHSNTGELFF. DNA for the CDR3: TGTGCCAGCAGTTATCACAGTAACACCGGGGAGCTGTTTTTT.

This clone was recorded only once. V is TRBV15 and J is TRBJ2-1, with 8 positions matching TRBD2. V was pared by 3 bases and J by 2 bases, with 3 bases of the junction left unmatched. CDR3 length: 15 amino acids. Per germline, CDR1 LNHNV and CDR2 YYDKDF (reference sequence). CDR3 in amino acids: CATSRRGDTYNEQFF. Written as DNA, the CDR3 is TGTGCCACCAGCAGGCGGGGGGACACCTACAATGAGCAGTTCTTC.

The J gene is TRBJ2-1, the V gene TRBV29-1; 13 bases line up with TRBD2. With 8 bases clipped from V and 8 bases from J, the junction kept 6 bases outside the gene matches. The CDR3 covers 13 residues. Germline values: CDR1 SQVTM, CDR2 ANQGSEA. CDR3 bases: TGCAGCCCTCGACTAGCGGGGGGTGATGAGCAGTTCTTC. Translated: CSPRLAGGDEQFF.

The sample holds one count of this clone. The rearrangement uses TRBV5-6 and TRBJ1-5; D unclear. V lost 4 bases and J lost 4, with 18 bases in between. CDR1 SGHDT and CDR2 YYEEEE come from the germline V gene. This CDR3 is 16 amino acids long. The CDR3 bases are TGTGCCAGCAGCCTAAACGGGGTGGTGGGGAATCAGCCCCAGCATTTT. Translating gives CASSLNGVVGNQPQHF.

For this clone: Other DNA sequences within the sample encode an identical CDR3. The chain combines TRBV7-9 with TRBJ2-7; D call uncertain. The germline V gene has CDR1 SEHNR and CDR2 FQNEAQ (reference sequence). V was pared by 0 bases and J by 0 bases, with 3 bases between. This CDR3 contains 13 residues. Here the CDR3 reads CASSLALSYEQYF. The DNA for the CDR3 is TGTGCCAGCAGCTTAGCGCTCTCCTACGAGCAGTACTTC.

The gene calls are TRBV18 and TRBJ2-7; TRBD1 matches at 11 bases. The V segment lost 6 bases and the J segment 4 bases; nucleotides outside the gene matches: 8. CDR1 and CDR2 from the germline V gene are KGHSH and LQKENI. There are 15 residues in the CDR3. In DNA form, the CDR3 reads TGTGCCAGCTCCCACCCCGGGACAGGGGGATACGAGCAGTACTTC. The encoded protein is CASSHPGTGGYEQYF.

This clone was seen a handful of times. The chain couples TRBV6-6 to TRBJ2-5; unclear D gene. The CDR3 is 11 amino acids. Trimming took off 9 bases at V and 3 bases at J, with 8 bases between the two ends. CDR1 MNHNY and CDR2 SVGAGI come from the germline V gene (reference sequence). DNA for the CDR3: TGTGCCAGTCTCGGAGAAGAGACCCAGTACTTC. Translation gives CASLGEETQYF.

As regards this clone: The junction shows a germline mismatch at one end, possibly a read error. The rearrangement uses TRBV6-5 and TRBJ1-4; 9 bases line up with TRBD1. Per germline, CDR1 MNHEY and CDR2 SVGAGI. This CDR3 has 11 amino acids. Here the CDR3 reads CASSTGDREIF. CDR3 in DNA: TGTGCCAGCAGTACCGGGGACAGGGAGATTTTT.

The rearrangement uses TRBV7-9 and TRBJ1-1; a possible D gene is TRBD1 (5 bases). Germline CDR1 and CDR2: SEHNR and FQNEAQ (reference sequence). CDR3 size: 14 residues. V dropped 1 base and J dropped 3 bases, with 9 bases sitting between them. The CDR3 DNA is TGTGCCAGCAGCTTAGTCGTAGGGGACACTGAAGCTTTCTTT. Amino acids: CASSLVVGDTEAFF.

The chain employs TRBV27 and TRBJ1-6, with no clear D. The CDR3 sequence is 13 residues long. CDR1 is MNHEY and CDR2 is SMNVEV in the germline V gene (reference sequence). V was shortened by 3 bases and J by 9 bases, with 9 bases between the two germline ends. The CDR3 DNA reads as TGTGCCAGCAGTTTTCGGACGTTTTCACCCCTCCACTTT. This translates into CASSFRTFSPLHF.

The table lists this clone with a few counts. The chain employs TRBV4-1 and TRBJ2-7; D unclear. Germline V gives CDR1 MGHRA, CDR2 YSYEKL. The CDR3 has 16 amino acids. The V gene lost 0 bases and the J gene lost 0 bases, with 12 bases spanning the gap. CDR3 protein: CASSQERADRSYEQYF. The CDR3 nucleotides are TGCGCCAGCAGCCAAGAACGGGCTGACCGCTCCTACGAGCAGTACTTC.